The present T cell receptor (beta chain) was sequenced within a study of blood T cells in healthy people across ages. The authors ran a second PCR of about 7 to 11 cycles using a sample-barcoded 5' primer and a J-beta primer mix. TCRdb re-called the 5' RACE reads with MiXCR, one entry per CDR3 protein. Of 720,000 or so distinct CDR3 sequences in the sample, around 41% are singletons; the top ten hold around 30%. Details on this clonotype: Its antigen remains unknown.

Trimming cost V 6 bases and J 3 bases, with 12 bases left between them. The germline V gene encodes CDR1 MDHEN and CDR2 SYDVKM. This CDR3 contains 13 residues. Every sample had a minimum of 6.5 million PBMCs isolated. Whole-study results and caveats: Researchers deemed the diversity estimates from one million T cells underestimates.

Material: blood. The receptor's source is a man older than 75 in good health. The V gene is TRBV28, the J gene TRBJ2-7, with no clear D. CDR3 nucleotides: TGTGCCAGCAGGACCGGACGAGTCTACGAGCAGTACTTC. Its protein is CASRTGRVYEQYF.